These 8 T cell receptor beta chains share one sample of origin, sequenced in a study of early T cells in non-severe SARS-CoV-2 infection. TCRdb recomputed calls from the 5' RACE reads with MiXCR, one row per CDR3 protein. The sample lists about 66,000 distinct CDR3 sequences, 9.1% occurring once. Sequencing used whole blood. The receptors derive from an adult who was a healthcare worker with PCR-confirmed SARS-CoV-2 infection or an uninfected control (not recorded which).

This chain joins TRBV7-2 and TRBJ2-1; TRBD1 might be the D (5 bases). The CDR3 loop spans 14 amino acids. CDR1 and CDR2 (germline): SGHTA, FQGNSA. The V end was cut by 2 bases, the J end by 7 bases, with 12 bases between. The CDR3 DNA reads TGTGCCAGCAGCTTATGGGTACAGGCGAATGAGCAGTTCTTC. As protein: CASSLWVQANEQFF.

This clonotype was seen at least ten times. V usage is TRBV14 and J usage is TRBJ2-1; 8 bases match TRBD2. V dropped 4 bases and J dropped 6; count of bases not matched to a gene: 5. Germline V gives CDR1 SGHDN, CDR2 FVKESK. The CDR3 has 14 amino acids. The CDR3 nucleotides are TGTGCCAGCAGCCCCGGGACTAGTCGCAATGAGCAGTTCTTC. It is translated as CASSPGTSRNEQFF.

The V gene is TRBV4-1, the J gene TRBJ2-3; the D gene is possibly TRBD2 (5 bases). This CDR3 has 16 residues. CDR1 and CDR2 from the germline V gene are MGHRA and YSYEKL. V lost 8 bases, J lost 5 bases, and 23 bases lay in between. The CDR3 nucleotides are TGCGCCAGCGCCGTAAACGTCCTAGCTCTGGAAGATACGCAGTATTTT. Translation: CASAVNVLALEDTQYF.

In DNA form, the CDR3 reads TGCGCCAGCAGCTTGGCGCTAGCGGGAGTCGGGGGTGAGCAGTTCTTC. Protein sequence: CASSLALAGVGGEQFF. The V gene is TRBV5-1, the J gene TRBJ2-1; 10 positions match TRBD2. Germline values: CDR1 SGHRS, CDR2 YFSETQ. J gave up 9 bases and V 0 bases, and 9 bases lay outside the gene matches. The CDR3 consists of 16 residues.

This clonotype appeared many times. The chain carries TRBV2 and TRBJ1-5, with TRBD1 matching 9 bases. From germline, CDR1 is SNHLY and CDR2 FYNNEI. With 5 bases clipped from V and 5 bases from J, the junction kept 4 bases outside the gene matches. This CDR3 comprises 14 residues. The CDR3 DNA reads TGTGCCAGCAGTCGGGACAGGGAAGATCAGCCCCAGCATTTT. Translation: CASSRDREDQPQHF.

CDR3 sequence reads: CASSPGETQYF. The CDR3 DNA is TGTGCCAGCTCACCGGGAGAGACCCAGTACTTC. The V gene is TRBV18, the J gene TRBJ2-5; D is unresolved. In germline, CDR1 is KGHSH, CDR2 LQKENI. The germline V and J ends were trimmed by 3 bases and 4 bases, with 3 bases remaining between them. The CDR3 contains 11 residues.

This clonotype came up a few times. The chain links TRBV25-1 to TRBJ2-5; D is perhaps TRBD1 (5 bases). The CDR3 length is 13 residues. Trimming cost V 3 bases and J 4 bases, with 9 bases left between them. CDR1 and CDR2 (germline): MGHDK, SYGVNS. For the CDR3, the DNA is TGTGCCAGCAGTGACCAGGGTCTAGAGACCCAGTACTTC. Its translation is CASSDQGLETQYF.

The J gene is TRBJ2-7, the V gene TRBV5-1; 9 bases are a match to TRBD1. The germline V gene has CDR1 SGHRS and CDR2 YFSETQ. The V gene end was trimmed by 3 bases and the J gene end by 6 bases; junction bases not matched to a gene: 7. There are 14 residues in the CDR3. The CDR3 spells CASSSGTGMREQYF. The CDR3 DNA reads TGCGCCAGCAGCTCTGGGACAGGGATGCGCGAGCAGTACTTC.